This T cell receptor beta chain was documented in a study of blood T cell repertoires in COVID-19. Overall study context: Sample material is recorded as cDNA or gDNA derived from T cells, B-cell-depleted T cells, or PBMCs.

Libraries were prepared by immunoSEQ multiplex PCR; TCRdb keeps only in-frame clonotypes and omits some of them. The table includes over 250,000 clones, approximately 84% detected once. Seattle participants joined during active infection and were tracked over time. Trimming removed 3 bases from V and 5 bases from J; junction bases left unmatched: 11. The CDR3 spans 18 residues. Germline V lookup: CDR1 SNHLY, CDR2 FYNNEI. This clone was recorded once. The sequence derives from a human donor with COVID-19, enrolled during active disease. The donor label of this sample is uncertain. Sequenced sample: peripheral blood. The chain carries TRBV2 and TRBJ2-5, with 14 nucleotides matching TRBD2. CDR3 in DNA: TGTGCCAGCAGTGACCCGGGACTAGCGGGAGCGGCGGCGGAGACCCAGTACTTC. This sequence encodes CASSDPGLAGAAAETQYF.